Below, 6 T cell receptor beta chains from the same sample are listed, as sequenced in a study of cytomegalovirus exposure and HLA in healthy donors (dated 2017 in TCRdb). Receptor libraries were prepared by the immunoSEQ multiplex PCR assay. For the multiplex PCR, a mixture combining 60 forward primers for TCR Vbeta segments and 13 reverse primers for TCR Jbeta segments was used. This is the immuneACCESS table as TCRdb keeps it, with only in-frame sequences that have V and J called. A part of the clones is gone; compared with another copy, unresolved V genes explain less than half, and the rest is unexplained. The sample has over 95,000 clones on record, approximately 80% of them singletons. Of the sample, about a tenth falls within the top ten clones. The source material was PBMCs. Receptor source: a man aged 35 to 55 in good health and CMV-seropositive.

CDR3 loop: CASSLVVGGGTEAFF. The CDR3 nucleotides read TGTGCCAGCAGCTTAGTCGTGGGAGGGGGCACTGAAGCTTTCTTT. The chain carries TRBV11-1 and TRBJ1-1; tentative D call: TRBD1 (6 bases). V shed 1 base and J shed 4 bases, with 13 bases lying between them. The germline V gene has CDR1 SGHAT and CDR2 FQDESV (reference sequence). This CDR3 contains 15 residues.

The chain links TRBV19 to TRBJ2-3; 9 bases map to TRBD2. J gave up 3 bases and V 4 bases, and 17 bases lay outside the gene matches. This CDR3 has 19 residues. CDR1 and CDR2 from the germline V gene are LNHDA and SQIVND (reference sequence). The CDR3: CASSRGPGGGALWTDTQYF. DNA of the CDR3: TGTGCCAGTAGTAGGGGGCCTGGCGGGGGGGCTCTGTGGACAGATACGCAGTATTTT.

The CDR3 region is CASTRRGASGGDGEQYF. In DNA form, the CDR3 reads TGTGCCAGCACCCGAAGGGGTGCCAGCGGGGGGGACGGCGAGCAGTACTTC. The V and J genes are TRBV11-1 and TRBJ2-7, with 10 bases that match TRBD2. The J segment lost 6 bases and the V segment lost 7 bases, leaving 18 bases of the junction unmatched. There are 17 residues in the CDR3. Germline loops: CDR1 SGHAT, CDR2 FQDESV (reference sequence).

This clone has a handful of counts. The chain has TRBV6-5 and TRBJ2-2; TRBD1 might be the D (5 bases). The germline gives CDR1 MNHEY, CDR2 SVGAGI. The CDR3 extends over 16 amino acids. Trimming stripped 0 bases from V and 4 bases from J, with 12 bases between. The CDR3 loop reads CASSYSVGLSTGELFF. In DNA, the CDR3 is TGTGCCAGCAGTTACTCGGTGGGGCTCAGCACCGGGGAGCTGTTTTTT.

DNA of the CDR3: TGTGCCAGCTCACACAGGAGTCCGGGACAGGGCTCCTACGAGCAGTACTTC. Translation gives CASSHRSPGQGSYEQYF. The chain couples TRBV18 to TRBJ2-7; 9 positions agree with TRBD1. The CDR3 totals 17 residues. Losses at the gene ends were 4 bases for V and 0 bases for J; bases not matched to a gene: 10. Germline CDR1 KGHSH, CDR2 LQKENI. The full variable domain, in which reference TRBV18 and TRBJ2-7 provide the parts outside the CDR3, is NAGVMQNPRHLVRRRGQEARLRCSPMKGHSHVYWYRQLPEEGLKFMVYLQKENIIDESGMPKERFSAEFPKEGPSILRIQQVVRGDSAAYFCASSHRSPGQGSYEQYFGPGTRLTVT.

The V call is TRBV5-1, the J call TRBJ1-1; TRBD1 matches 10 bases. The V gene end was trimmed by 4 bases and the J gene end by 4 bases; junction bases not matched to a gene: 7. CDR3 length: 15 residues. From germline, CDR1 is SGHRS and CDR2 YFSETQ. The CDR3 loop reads CASSPGQGSGTEAFF. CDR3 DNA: TGCGCCAGCAGCCCGGGACAGGGGAGCGGCACTGAAGCTTTCTTT.